This T cell receptor (beta chain) is from a study of cytomegalovirus exposure and HLA in healthy donors. Overall study findings and caveats: When analyzed later, the rates of TCR association showed variation by HLA locus, with DRB1 the most and HLA-C the fewest. With later analysis, a missense DCLRE1C variant became linked to TCR beta V- and J-gene trimming. Owing to their indistinguishability, certain V segments, notably TRBV6-2 and TRBV6-3, were excluded.

Germline V gives CDR1 MDHEN, CDR2 SYDVKM. V was clipped by 1 base and J by 3 bases, with 13 bases between them. This CDR3 is built from 15 residues. Primers: 60 Vbeta forward and 13 Jbeta reverse. Data came from immunoSEQ multiplex PCR; TCRdb stores just in-frame clones and leaves some out. Of around 95,000 clones in the sample, around 72% are singletons; the top ten hold about 1.7%. Regarding this clone: What it recognizes is unknown.

The sequence derives from a male donor in good health and CMV-seronegative. The chain has TRBV28 and TRBJ2-7; TRBD1 might be the D (6 bases). The sequencing sample was made of PBMCs. This CDR3 reads CASSLSGAVGYEQYF. CDR3 DNA: TGTGCCAGCAGTTTATCAGGGGCAGTTGGCTACGAGCAGTACTTC. Full variable domain (rest looked up from reference TRBV28 and TRBJ2-7): DVKVTQSSRYLVKRTGEKVFLECVQDMDHENMFWYRQDPGLGLRLIYFSYDVKMKEKGDIPEGYSVSREKKERFSLILESASTNQTSMYLCASSLSGAVGYEQYFGPGTRLTVT.